These 26 T cell receptor beta chains were sequenced from one sample in a study of tumor and adjacent non-tumor tissue in lung cancer. This sample's RNA came from whole unsorted tissue. TCRbeta libraries were built with three rounds of nested PCR, modified from ARM-PCR. TCRdb re-analysed the multiplex PCR reads in MiXCR, keeping a single row per CDR3 protein. Found here are approximately 71,000 distinct CDR3 sequences, 60% of them singletons; the top ten hold around 20%. The specimen sequenced was lung tumor tissue. Receptors were obtained from a man between 45 and 60 years old with non-small cell lung cancer.

This clonotype appeared a few times. A read error may be the cause here, since a much bigger clone is one base away. The chain couples TRBV7-9 to TRBJ1-4, with D uncertain. In germline, CDR1 is SEHNR, CDR2 FQNEAQ (reference sequence). With 3 bases removed from V and 0 bases from J, the gap between germline ends came to 8 bases. The CDR3 spans 15 residues. The CDR3 coding sequence is TGTGCCAGCAGCTTGGCACTCGCAACTAATGAAAAACTGTTTTTT. This sequence encodes CASSLALATNEKLFF. Based on the CDR3 plus reference TRBV7-9 and TRBJ1-4, the full variable domain is DTGVSQNPRHKITKRGQNVTFRCDPISEHNRLYWYRQTLGQGPEFLTYFQNEAQLEKSRLLSDRFSAERPKGSFSTLEIQRTEQGDSAMYLCASSLALATNEKLFFGSGTQLSVL.

Comments on this clonotype: Being one base from a much bigger clone, this may be a read error. The missing conserved phenylalanine or tryptophan at the end of this CDR3 makes a read error likely. The rearrangement uses TRBV10-3 and TRBJ2-1; 10 bases align to TRBD1. Germline V gives CDR1 ENHRY, CDR2 SYGVKD. The CDR3 is 16 residues long. V trimming: 4 bases; J trimming: 2 bases; junction bases outside the gene matches: 5. The CDR3 nucleotides are TGTGCCATCAGTGTGGGACAGGGGTATACCTACAATGAGCAGTTCATC. Protein sequence: CAISVGQGYTYNEQFI.

To note about this clonotype: One end of the junction does not line up with germline, which may come from a read error. The chain employs TRBV11-2 and TRBJ1-5, with 8 nucleotides matching TRBD1. Germline V CDR1 and CDR2: SGHAT, FQNNGV. CDR3 length equals 15 residues. CDR3 in amino acids: CASSPGQGANQPQQF. The CDR3 DNA sequence: TGTGCCAGCAGCCCTGGGCAGGGGGCGAATCAGCCCCAGCAATTT.

In this sample, this clonotype turned up many times. The CDR3 bases are TGCGCCAGCAGCCAAGAGACAGGGGGCAACTATGGCTACACCTTC. It is translated as CASSQETGGNYGYTF. V usage is TRBV5-1 and J usage is TRBJ1-2, with TRBD1 matching over 10 bases. This CDR3 has 15 residues. V lost 4 bases and J lost 2; bases outside the gene matches: 5. CDR1 is SGHRS, CDR2 YFSETQ, per germline.

The table lists this clonotype with a few counts. V usage is TRBV12-3 or TRBV12-4 and J usage is TRBJ2-5, with a possible D match to TRBD1 (6 bases). Trimming shortened V by 6 bases and J by 5 bases, and 16 bases separated the two germline ends. The CDR3 loop spans 14 amino acids. CDR3 sequence: CASSRQQGWETQYF. The DNA for the CDR3 is TGTGCCAGCAGCCGCCAACAGGGTTGGGAGACCCAGTACTTC.

This clonotype has more than one count but fewer than ten. With a much larger clone just one base away, this may be a read error. The chain recombines TRBV10-1 with TRBJ2-7, with TRBD2 matching over 10 bases. This CDR3 comprises 15 residues. V lost 2 bases to trimming and J lost 6 bases; unmatched junction nucleotides: 7. Germline V gives CDR1 WNHNN, CDR2 SYGVQD (reference sequence). The CDR3 sequence: CASSERASGSCEQYF. The CDR3 DNA reads as TGCGCCAGCAGTGAGAGGGCTAGCGGGAGCTGCGAGCAGTACTTC.

The rearrangement joins TRBV28 to TRBJ1-5; D gene ambiguous. The CDR3 consists of 15 residues. V lost 3 bases and J lost 1, with 10 bases in between. Germline CDR1 reads MDHEN; CDR2 reads SYDVKM. The CDR3 reads CASSFESQSNQPQHF. CDR3 in DNA: TGTGCCAGCAGTTTTGAGTCTCAAAGCAATCAGCCCCAGCATTTT.

This clonotype came up many times. The chain combines TRBV29-1 with TRBJ2-3, with D perhaps being TRBD1 or TRBD2 (5 bases each). The germline gives CDR1 SQVTM, CDR2 ANQGSEA. This CDR3 comprises 13 residues. V dropped 3 bases and J dropped 3 bases, with 10 bases sitting between them. The CDR3 region is CSVEFWGTDTQYF. The CDR3, as DNA: TGCAGCGTTGAGTTCTGGGGGACAGATACGCAGTATTTT.

The chain recombines TRBV11-3 with TRBJ2-2, with D perhaps TRBD1 (5 bases). This CDR3 comprises 14 residues. Germline V CDR1 and CDR2: SGHNT, YENEEA. This CDR3 is CGSSPNMQGGELFF. For the CDR3, the DNA is TGTGGCAGTAGCCCCAACATGCAGGGCGGGGAGCTGTTTTTT.

On this clonotype: This may be a read error, as it is one base from a much larger clone. V is TRBV6-1 and J is TRBJ1-5; 7 bases are shared with TRBD1. Germline CDR1 and CDR2: MNHNS and SASEGT. The CDR3 has 15 amino acids. V lost 5 bases to trimming and J lost 6 bases; unmatched junction nucleotides: 10. The CDR3: CASSKITGATQPQHF. The CDR3 nucleotides read TGTGCCAGCAGTAAAATCACAGGGGCGACTCAGCCCCAGCATTTT.

In the case of this clonotype: Lacking the conserved final phenylalanine or tryptophan, this CDR3 likely reflects a read error. J is TRBJ1-6 and V is TRBV14, with D unclear. The CDR3 has 15 amino acids. Germline V gene sequence: CDR1 SGHDN, CDR2 FVKESK. The CDR3 sequence is CASSQGVIYNSPLHS. Written as DNA, the CDR3 is TGTGCCAGCAGTCAAGGTGTCATCTATAATTCACCCCTCCACTCT.

This clonotype was picked up a small number of times. The J gene is TRBJ2-2, the V gene TRBV5-1; 7 bases map to TRBD1. CDR1 is SGHRS and CDR2 is YFSETQ in the germline V gene. CDR3 length: 17 residues. After removal of 3 bases from V and 5 bases from J, the junction contained 13 bases not matched to a gene. In DNA, the CDR3 is TGCGCCAGCAGCTCCAGCCCTGACAGGGCCCAGACCGGGGAGCTGTTTTTT. This gives the protein CASSSSPDRAQTGELFF.

About this clonotype: At one end the junction does not follow the germline gene, possibly because of a read error. This chain joins TRBV11-1 and TRBJ1-1, with no clear D. CDR1 and CDR2 (germline): SGHAT, FQDESV (reference sequence). The CDR3 has 12 amino acids. The CDR3 coding sequence is TGTGCCAACAGCTCAGCGGGGAGTGAAGCTGTCTTT. This translates into CANSSAGSEAVF. Full variable domain (rest looked up from reference TRBV11-1 and TRBJ1-1): EAEVAQSPRYKITEKSQAVAFWCDPISGHATLYWYRQILGQGPELLVQFQDESVVDDSQLPKDRFSAERLKGVDSTLKIQPAELGDSAMYLCANSSAGSEAVFGQGTRLTVV.

This clonotype was found many times. CDR3 sequence (DNA): TGCAGCCTCGAGGGGAGCACAGATACGCAGTATTTT. Translating gives CSLEGSTDTQYF. The genes are TRBV29-1 and TRBJ2-3, with D perhaps being TRBD1 or TRBD2 (5 bases each). V lost 8 bases and J 0 bases, leaving 9 bases between the germline ends. This CDR3 comprises 12 residues. The germline gives CDR1 SQVTM, CDR2 ANQGSEA.

In the case of this clonotype: A read error may account for a junction end that differs from germline. This sequence joins TRBV4-2 and TRBJ2-1; D perhaps matches TRBD1 (6 bases). The CDR3 has 16 residues. CDR1 is LGHNA and CDR2 is YNFKEQ in the germline V gene. The CDR3 DNA reads as TGTGCCGGCAGTCAAGAGGGGGAGTCAAGCTACAATGAGCAGTTCTTC. Amino acid sequence: CAGSQEGESSYNEQFF.

This clonotype was detected ten times or more. J is TRBJ1-4 and V is TRBV7-9; TRBD1 agrees at 9 bases. The junction had 10 bases not matched to a gene; V was cut back by 4 bases and J by 4 bases. Germline V CDR1 and CDR2: SEHNR, FQNEAQ (reference sequence). CDR3 size: 17 residues. The CDR3 nucleotides read TGTGCCAGCAGCTCCGGGACAGGGAGGTTTGGTAATGAAAAACTGTTTTTT. Residues: CASSSGTGRFGNEKLFF.

In the case of this clonotype: With a much larger clone just one base away, this may be a read error. The chain links TRBV6-6 to TRBJ1-4; TRBD1 is a possible D gene (6 bases). The CDR3 has 12 residues. Germline CDR1 MNHNY, CDR2 SVGAGI (reference sequence). The CDR3 sequence is CASGYAGGPLFF. In nucleotides, the CDR3 is TGTGCCAGCGGTTACGCGGGGGGGCCGCTGTTTTTT.

Concerning this clonotype: A much larger clone differs from this one at a single base, so this may be a read error. This chain joins TRBV12-3 or TRBV12-4 and TRBJ2-1; 13 nucleotides line up with TRBD2. The CDR3 is 16 amino acids. CDR3 coding DNA: TGTGTCAGCAGTTTCCCTGGGACTAGCGGGAAAAATGAGCAGTTCTTC. This gives the protein CVSSFPGTSGKNEQFF.

This clonotype was found many times. The rearrangement links TRBV21-1 to TRBJ2-2; the D call TRBD1 from the table was never checked on the DNA. TRBV21-1 is a recognized pseudogene. The CDR3 consists of 16 residues. CDR3 amino acids: CASSNGTGVLTGELFF. CDR3 bases: TGTGCCAGCAGCAACGGGACAGGGGTTTTGACCGGGGAGCTGTTTTTT.

The chain recombines TRBV11-2 with TRBJ1-1; TRBD1 might be the D (6 bases). V lost 3 bases and J 6 bases, leaving 14 bases between the germline ends. Germline CDR1 is SGHAT and CDR2 is FQNNGV. This CDR3 contains 14 residues. The CDR3 region has the DNA TGTGCCAGCAGCTTGTCAGGGGTCGGGTCTGAAGCTTTCTTT. Encoded protein: CASSLSGVGSEAFF.

Turning to this clonotype: Because it lacks the conserved phenylalanine or tryptophan at the end, this CDR3 is likely a read error. The chain carries TRBV11-1 and TRBJ2-2, with D maybe TRBD2 (6 bases). Looked up from germline, CDR1 is SGHAT and CDR2 is FQDESV (reference sequence). This CDR3 spans 16 amino acids. DNA of the CDR3: TGTGCCAGCAACTTAGGGGCAGGGACGAACACCGGGGGGCTGTTTCTT. This gives the protein CASNLGAGTNTGGLFL.

On this clonotype: Its ends do not fully match the called genes, so a read error is possible. The chain links TRBV14 to TRBJ1-6; TRBD1 is a possible D gene (5 bases). The CDR3 sequence is 15 residues long. From germline, CDR1 is SGHDN and CDR2 FVKESK. CDR3: CDSNGGTKYNSPLHF. The CDR3 DNA reads TGTGACAGCAATGGGGGAACCAAGTATAATTCACCCCTCCACTTT.

As regards this clonotype: This clone may be a read error of a much larger clone one base away. The V call is TRBV13, the J call TRBJ2-5, with TRBD2 matching over 8 bases. The CDR3 extends over 14 amino acids. The germline V gene encodes CDR1 PRHDT and CDR2 FYEKMQ (reference sequence). CDR3 in DNA: TGTGCCAGCAGCCCGGGGACTAGTTTGGAGACCCAGCACTTC. It codes for CASSPGTSLETQHF.

This clonotype was seen many times. The chain is built from TRBV6-1 and TRBJ2-7, with 7 bases matching TRBD1. CDR1 and CDR2 from the germline V gene are MNHNS and SASEGT. This CDR3 has 16 residues. With V trimmed by 6 bases and J by 0 bases, 11 bases remained unmatched. The CDR3 DNA reads as TGTGCCAGCAGCGGACCCCGGGACAGCCTCTCCTACGAGCAGTACTTC. This encodes CASSGPRDSLSYEQYF.

The chain carries TRBV28 and TRBJ1-5; D is unclear. V was shortened by 6 bases and J by 2 bases, with 11 bases between the two germline ends. The CDR3 loop spans 14 amino acids. Germline V gives CDR1 MDHEN, CDR2 SYDVKM. The CDR3 here is CASSPTPGNQPQHF. DNA of the CDR3: TGTGCCAGCAGCCCGACGCCGGGCAATCAGCCCCAGCATTTT.

About this clonotype: One end of the junction fails to match germline, which may point to a read error. The J gene is TRBJ2-1, the V gene TRBV5-6; 11 bases fit TRBD2. Germline-derived CDR1 and CDR2 are SGHDT and YYEEEE. The CDR3 has 16 residues. CDR3 nucleotide sequence: TGTGCCAGCTCCGGACTAGCGGGCCGCTCCTACAATGGGCAGTTCTTC. It translates to CASSGLAGRSYNGQFF.